The 4 T cell receptor beta chains listed next were all sequenced from one sample in a study of lymphopenia after photon versus proton radiotherapy. Clones were read by immunoSEQ multiplex PCR, and TCRdb kept only the in-frame ones, dropping some. The table lists 6,500 to 8,500 clones, 85% to 95% of them singletons. This material consisted of peripheral blood, taken from a patient treated with photon-based radiotherapy. The receptors were sampled from a woman aged 50 to 60 with cholangiocarcinoma.

This chain links TRBV6-6 with TRBJ2-7; 8 bases match TRBD1. Germline V gene sequence: CDR1 MNHNY, CDR2 SVGAGI (reference sequence). V was pared by 0 bases and J by 4 bases, with 5 bases of the junction left unmatched. CDR3 length equals 15 residues. CDR3 amino acids: CASSYSGTGPYEQYF. For the CDR3, the DNA is TGTGCCAGCAGTTACTCCGGGACAGGCCCTTACGAGCAGTACTTC.

CDR3 nucleotide sequence: TGTGCCAGTAGTATGGCTGGGGGTGGCTACACCTTC. Protein sequence: CASSMAGGGYTF. The chain combines TRBV19 with TRBJ1-2, with a possible D match to TRBD1 (5 bases). The CDR3 loop spans 12 amino acids. Germline values: CDR1 LNHDA, CDR2 SQIVND (reference sequence). Trimming pared 3 bases from V and 7 bases from J, leaving 9 bases between.

This chain joins TRBV7-2 and TRBJ2-3; a possible D gene is TRBD2 (5 bases). Germline assignment: CDR1 SGHTA and CDR2 FQGNSA. Trimming left V 5 bases short and J 4 bases short, with 10 bases between. There are 13 residues in the CDR3. The CDR3: CASSLRRADTQYF. The CDR3 DNA reads TGTGCCAGCAGCCTCCGGCGGGCAGATACGCAGTATTTT.

The chain's CDR3 is CASRQSQGSGNTIYF. CDR3 nucleotide sequence: TGCGCCAGCCGCCAGTCACAGGGATCTGGAAACACCATATATTTT. This chain links TRBV5-1 with TRBJ1-3; a possible D gene is TRBD1 (6 bases). V was trimmed by 7 bases and J by 1 base, leaving 15 bases between them. The germline V gene has CDR1 SGHRS and CDR2 YFSETQ. The CDR3 is 15 amino acids. Full variable domain (remainder filled in from reference TRBV5-1 and TRBJ1-3): KAGVTQTPRYLIKTRGQQVTLSCSPISGHRSVSWYQQTPGQGLQFLFEYFSETQRNKGNFPGRFSGRQFSNSRSEMNVSTLELGDSALYLCASRQSQGSGNTIYFGEGSWLTVV.